This TCR beta chain is from a study of blood T cell repertoires in COVID-19. Study summary: From T cells, B-cell-depleted T cells, or PBMCs came the material, which was cDNA or gDNA.

Per the original data handling: Amplifying reference gene primers gave estimates of nucleated cell counts. Profiled with immunoSEQ multiplex PCR; TCRdb holds only in-frame clones, not every one. V and J calls and clone size are copied from that table; D and trimming were computed from the DNA. Among around 53,000 clones listed, approximately 87% were seen once. Enrolment of Seattle patients took place during active infection, and they were followed longitudinally. The germline V and J ends were trimmed by 5 bases and 2 bases, with 2 bases remaining between them. The CDR3 sequence is 11 residues long. From germline, CDR1 is MNHEY and CDR2 SMNVEV (reference sequence).

The gene calls are TRBV27 and TRBJ2-3, with no clear D. The TCR was taken from a woman aged 60 to 75 with COVID-19, enrolled during active disease. Sequencing input: peripheral blood. CDR3 residues: CASSHTDTQYF. In DNA, the CDR3 is TGTGCCAGCAGTCACACAGATACGCAGTATTTT.